A selection of T cell receptor beta chains follows, all from one sample in a study of blood T cell repertoires in COVID-19. Assay used: immunoSEQ multiplex PCR; TCRdb lists only in-frame clones, some missing. The sample has tens of thousands of clones, roughly 89% seen once. Material: peripheral blood. These receptors originate from a human donor in a cohort sampled during active COVID-19. Both conserved end residues are part of each CDR3. D genes are given only for firm matches. Clone size is stated in some rows and not others, as once, few, many or a class when expanded.

D gene: .
clone size: .
V gene: TRBV7-8
J gene: TRBJ1-4
CDR3 DNA: TGTGCCAGCAGCCCCCGGGACTCGAATGAAAAACTGTTTTTT
CDR3 protein: CASSPRDSNEKLFF

D gene: .
clone size: once
V gene: TRBV3-1/TRBV3-2
J gene: TRBJ2-2
CDR3 DNA: TGTGCCAGCAGCCAATCCGGGGATGGGGAGCTGTTTTTT
CDR3 protein: CASSQSGDGELFF

D gene: .
clone size: once
V gene: TRBV6-5
J gene: TRBJ2-7
CDR3 DNA: TGTGCCAGCAGTTCAGGGGATCGGTCCTACGAGCAGTACTTC
CDR3 protein: CASSSGDRSYEQYF

D gene: .
clone size: once
V gene: TRBV4-1
J gene: TRBJ2-7
CDR3 DNA: TGCGCCAGCAGCCAAGATAACAGCTACGAGCAGTACTTC
CDR3 protein: CASSQDNSYEQYF

D gene: .
clone size: .
V gene: TRBV10-2
J gene: TRBJ2-7
CDR3 DNA: TGCGCCAGCAGACCGTTGGAGGGGCCGGGCGAGCAGTACTTC
CDR3 protein: CASRPLEGPGEQYF

D gene: .
clone size: .
V gene: TRBV5-1
J gene: TRBJ1-2
CDR3 DNA: TGCGCCAGCAGCTTATTAGGGGGATACGACTATGGCTACACCTTC
CDR3 protein: CASSLLGGYDYGYTF

D gene: .
clone size: .
V gene: TRBV11-2
J gene: TRBJ1-2
CDR3 DNA: TGTGCCACCGCACCCCGACAGACCCAAAAGAATGGCTACACCTTC
CDR3 protein: CATAPRQTQKNGYTF

D gene: TRBD1
clone size: .
V gene: TRBV6-5
J gene: TRBJ2-7
CDR3 DNA: TGTGCCAGCAGTCTGGACAGGGAGCGGTACGAGCAGTACTTC
CDR3 protein: CASSLDRERYEQYF

D gene: TRBD1
clone size: .
V gene: TRBV11-2
J gene: TRBJ1-3
CDR3 DNA: TGTGCCAGCAGCTCCTTCCGAAACTACGTAACAGGGGAGGACACCATATATTTT
CDR3 protein: CASSSFRNYVTGEDTIYF

D gene: TRBD1
clone size: .
V gene: TRBV2
J gene: TRBJ1-3
CDR3 DNA: TGTGCCAGCATCCCGGGACAGGCCTACTCTGGAAACACCATATATTTT
CDR3 protein: CASIPGQAYSGNTIYF

D gene: .
clone size: .
V gene: TRBV4-3
J gene: TRBJ2-7
CDR3 DNA: TGCGCCAGCAGCCAAGGCCAGGGCCTCTCCTACGAGCAGTACTTC
CDR3 protein: CASSQGQGLSYEQYF

D gene: TRBD1
clone size: .
V gene: TRBV6-4
J gene: TRBJ1-2
CDR3 DNA: TGTGCCAGCAGCCGGGACAGGGACGACTATGGCTACACCTTC
CDR3 protein: CASSRDRDDYGYTF

D gene: .
clone size: .
V gene: TRBV2
J gene: TRBJ1-2
CDR3 DNA: TGTGCCAGCAGGCGGGGGGGAGATGGCTACACCTTC
CDR3 protein: CASRRGGDGYTF

D gene: .
clone size: .
V gene: TRBV29-1
J gene: TRBJ2-7
CDR3 DNA: TGCAGCGTTGAACGAACCCCAGGCGTCCACGAGCAGTACTTC
CDR3 protein: CSVERTPGVHEQYF

D gene: .
clone size: .
V gene: TRBV19
J gene: TRBJ1-1
CDR3 DNA: TGTGCCAGTAGTGATCGGGTGAACACTGAAGCTTTCTTT
CDR3 protein: CASSDRVNTEAFF

D gene: TRBD1
clone size: .
V gene: TRBV19
J gene: TRBJ1-2
CDR3 DNA: TGTGCCAGTAGTTCCACAGGGGGCCATGGCTACACCTTC
CDR3 protein: CASSSTGGHGYTF

D gene: .
clone size: .
V gene: TRBV11-2
J gene: TRBJ2-7
CDR3 DNA: TGTGCCAGCAGCTCTAATAGAGGGGGGGGAACCTACGAGCAGTACTTC
CDR3 protein: CASSSNRGGGTYEQYF

D gene: .
clone size: .
V gene: TRBV7-2
J gene: TRBJ1-1
CDR3 DNA: TGTGCCAGCAGCCCGTGGGGGCCGAACACTGAAGCTTTCTTT
CDR3 protein: CASSPWGPNTEAFF

D gene: TRBD1
clone size: once
V gene: TRBV5-4
J gene: TRBJ2-7
CDR3 DNA: TGTGCCAGCAGCTTATTAGGACAGGGCTCCTACGAGCAGTACTTC
CDR3 protein: CASSLLGQGSYEQYF

D gene: .
clone size: .
V gene: TRBV13
J gene: TRBJ2-7
CDR3 DNA: TGTGCCAGCAGCTCGATAGGACAGAATTCCTACGAGCAGTACTTC
CDR3 protein: CASSSIGQNSYEQYF

D gene: .
clone size: .
V gene: TRBV11-2
J gene: TRBJ1-1
CDR3 DNA: TGTGCCAGCAGCTTGAGAAGAGGGTTTCTTTGGAACACTGAAGCTTTCTTT
CDR3 protein: CASSLRRGFLWNTEAFF

D gene: .
clone size: .
V gene: TRBV27
J gene: TRBJ2-6
CDR3 DNA: TGTGCCAGCAGTTTATCTGGCAGGGTGCCTTACTCTGGGGCCAACGTCCTGACTTTC
CDR3 protein: CASSLSGRVPYSGANVLTF

D gene: TRBD1
clone size: .
V gene: TRBV10-3
J gene: TRBJ1-6
CDR3 DNA: TGTGCCATCAGTGACCAGCGGACAGGGGGTAATTCACCCCTCCACTTT
CDR3 protein: CAISDQRTGGNSPLHF

D gene: .
clone size: .
V gene: TRBV19
J gene: TRBJ1-1
CDR3 DNA: TGTGCCAGTAGTATGGTAGACAGGTTGGACACTGAAGCTTTCTTT
CDR3 protein: CASSMVDRLDTEAFF

D gene: .
clone size: .
V gene: TRBV7-9
J gene: TRBJ1-5
CDR3 DNA: TGTGCCAGCAGCCACGGGATTCAGCCCCAGCATTTT
CDR3 protein: CASSHGIQPQHF

D gene: TRBD1
clone size: .
V gene: TRBV27
J gene: TRBJ1-1
CDR3 DNA: TGTGCCAGCAGTTTGGGGTCAGGGGGCGGCATGAACACTGAAGCTTTCTTT
CDR3 protein: CASSLGSGGGMNTEAFF

D gene: .
clone size: once
V gene: TRBV16
J gene: TRBJ1-1
CDR3 DNA: TGTGCCAGCAGCCTGAGCCCCGGCGGTCGAACTGAAGCTTTCTTT
CDR3 protein: CASSLSPGGRTEAFF

D gene: .
clone size: .
V gene: TRBV6-5
J gene: TRBJ1-1
CDR3 DNA: TGTGCCAGCAGTTACGTCGGTCCGAGGAACACTGAAGCTTTCTTT
CDR3 protein: CASSYVGPRNTEAFF

D gene: .
clone size: .
V gene: TRBV19
J gene: TRBJ2-3
CDR3 DNA: TGTGCCAGTAAACTTTTGGGCAGCTACACAGATACGCAGTATTTT
CDR3 protein: CASKLLGSYTDTQYF

D gene: .
clone size: few
V gene: TRBV9
J gene: TRBJ1-5
CDR3 DNA: TGTGCCAGCAGCTCAGGCTACAATCAGCCCCAGCATTTT
CDR3 protein: CASSSGYNQPQHF

D gene: .
clone size: .
V gene: TRBV5-4
J gene: TRBJ1-1
CDR3 DNA: TGTGCCAGCAGCGTGGACAGTTTCACTGAAGCTTTCTTT
CDR3 protein: CASSVDSFTEAFF

D gene: .
clone size: .
V gene: TRBV19
J gene: TRBJ2-7
CDR3 DNA: TGTGCCAGTAGTCAGGGGATGTCCTACGAGCAGTACTTC
CDR3 protein: CASSQGMSYEQYF

D gene: .
clone size: .
V gene: TRBV5-8
J gene: TRBJ1-3
CDR3 DNA: TGTGCCAGCAGCCGACAGGTCACCTCTGGAAACACCATATATTTT
CDR3 protein: CASSRQVTSGNTIYF

D gene: .
clone size: .
V gene: TRBV5-6
J gene: TRBJ2-7
CDR3 DNA: TGTGCCAGCAGCTTGCCAGTCTCAAGGGGCTACGGGGAGCAGTACTTC
CDR3 protein: CASSLPVSRGYGEQYF

D gene: TRBD1
clone size: .
V gene: TRBV7-9
J gene: TRBJ2-7
CDR3 DNA: TGTGCCAGCAGTTCGGGACAGGGAGTGGGCTACGAGCAGTACTTC
CDR3 protein: CASSSGQGVGYEQYF

D gene: .
clone size: .
V gene: TRBV5-4
J gene: TRBJ1-1
CDR3 DNA: TGTGCCAGCAGCGCTGGCAGTAAGAACACTGAAGCTTTCTTT
CDR3 protein: CASSAGSKNTEAFF

D gene: .
clone size: once
V gene: TRBV11-2
J gene: TRBJ1-1
CDR3 DNA: TGTGCCAGCAGCCTTAGTAGAAGTGAAGCTTTCTTT
CDR3 protein: CASSLSRSEAFF

D gene: .
clone size: .
V gene: TRBV10-3
J gene: TRBJ1-5
CDR3 DNA: TGTGCCATCAGTGAGAACAGGTACAATCAGCCCCAGCATTTT
CDR3 protein: CAISENRYNQPQHF

D gene: TRBD1
clone size: .
V gene: TRBV2
J gene: TRBJ1-5
CDR3 DNA: TGTGCCAGCAGGGGGACAGGGAGCAATCAGCCCCAGCATTTT
CDR3 protein: CASRGTGSNQPQHF

D gene: TRBD1
clone size: .
V gene: TRBV10-2
J gene: TRBJ1-6
CDR3 DNA: TGCGCCAGCTTAAACGGGACAGGGTGGTATCGAGGTTCACCCCTCCACTTT
CDR3 protein: CASLNGTGWYRGSPLHF